These T cell receptor beta chains were read from a single sample in a study of blood T cell repertoires in COVID-19. TCRdb's copy holds only in-frame clones and misses some; the assay was immunoSEQ multiplex PCR. This sample has some 220,000 clones; 85% occur once, and the top ten carry under 2.5%. Sequenced sample: peripheral blood. These receptors all stem from a woman aged 70-85 years with COVID-19, enrolled during active disease. Each CDR3 is given without its conserved first and last residue. Size tells how often a clone was seen (once, few, many) or the class of an expanded clone, and some rows leave it out.

V	size	J	CDR3
TRBV9	NA	TRBJ1-2	ASSARTGNGYT
TRBV30	NA	TRBJ2-1	AWSVRRASSYNEQF
TRBV11-3	NA	TRBJ2-1	ASSLVGSGGENEQF
TRBV11-2	few	TRBJ1-5	ASSRSGGYQPQH
TRBV6-6	NA	TRBJ1-1	ASSYSTQLNTEAF
TRBV7-2	NA	TRBJ1-1	ASSSKGQGTEAF
TRBV3-1/TRBV3-2	NA	TRBJ2-7	ASSQGAGYEQY
TRBV7-2	NA	TRBJ2-2	ASSLDAGTANTGELF
TRBV9	NA	TRBJ2-7	ASSAEVAGGAGEQY
TRBV25-1	NA	TRBJ1-1	ASSASPPPEAF
TRBV5-4	NA	TRBJ1-5	ASSSTGSVQPQH
TRBV7-2	NA	TRBJ1-1	ASSLFLVNTEAF
TRBV5-1	NA	TRBJ1-5	ASSLRLGEQPQH
TRBV11-1	NA	TRBJ2-1	ASSLDRGSYNEQF
TRBV9	few	TRBJ2-7	ASSVDRQASYEQY
TRBV6-2/TRBV6-3	NA	TRBJ1-1	ASSYSGGIGTEAF
TRBV19	NA	TRBJ1-2	ASSLYQGNYGYT
TRBV4-2	once	TRBJ2-7	ASSQIQGTSYEQY
TRBV19	NA	TRBJ1-3	ASSTRGYLIGNTIY
TRBV24-1	NA	TRBJ2-3	ATSDFTSGGLTDTQY
TRBV10-3	NA	TRBJ1-1	AISVIQGLTF
TRBV29-1	NA	TRBJ2-3	SADYDTDTQY
TRBV19	once	TRBJ1-2	ASIGDRVKGANYGYT
TRBV9	NA	TRBJ1-3	ASSARGEVSGNTIY
TRBV11-3	NA	TRBJ2-5	ASSGTGETQY
TRBV5-8	few	TRBJ1-5	ASSLMRRRYSNQPQH
TRBV25-1	once	TRBJ2-5	ASSDRGAGQETQY
TRBV27	few	TRBJ2-2	ASRDRTGGAGELF
TRBV15	NA	TRBJ1-5	ATSGGQGSNQPQH
TRBV4-2	NA	TRBJ1-3	ASSQEPRGVSTIY
TRBV6-1	NA	TRBJ1-1	ASSEGQFEAF
TRBV11-3	NA	TRBJ1-2	ASSFEANYGYT
TRBV27	NA	TRBJ1-2	ATQKTGALNYGYT
TRBV7-8	many	TRBJ2-3	ASSLVAGGSTDTQY
TRBV5-1	NA	TRBJ2-3	ASSTIGQGRADTQY
TRBV4-3	NA	TRBJ1-2	ASSQDPRNYGYT
TRBV3-1/TRBV3-2	few	TRBJ1-5	ASSQESRDQPQH
TRBV19	NA	TRBJ2-1	ASSAPGQGVPSGHTDEQF
TRBV5-5	once	TRBJ2-2	ASSLVLVAGWTGELF
TRBV6-2/TRBV6-3	NA	TRBJ1-3	ASSAPGQGLTIY
TRBV9	once	TRBJ1-6	ASSVDQNSPLH
TRBV24-1	NA	TRBJ2-2	ATSDLFGENTGELF
TRBV30	NA	TRBJ2-6	AADGGAFSGANVLT
TRBV2	NA	TRBJ2-7	ASSGQLYEQY
TRBV7-2	NA	TRBJ1-1	ASSLEAPDRDTEAF
TRBV3-1/TRBV3-2	NA	TRBJ2-3	ASSRTGGFLNTQY
TRBV19	NA	TRBJ2-7	ASSWPGQGYEQY
TRBV2	NA	TRBJ2-3	ASSIPGTYTDTQY
TRBV18	NA	TRBJ1-2	ASSPGTGGNYGYT
TRBV6-2/TRBV6-3	NA	TRBJ1-1	ASSYYEGATEAF
TRBV7-2	NA	TRBJ1-4	ASSPGGTGREKLF
TRBV7-2	NA	TRBJ2-5	ASSLGTREETQY
TRBV19	few	TRBJ2-7	ATKKDSTYEQY
TRBV4-1	NA	TRBJ2-2	ASSQVWTADTGELF